This T cell receptor (beta chain) is drawn from a study of early T cells in non-severe SARS-CoV-2 infection. Study-level results: Using VDJdb, the matching emphasized anti-spike CD8 responses while missing private and CD4 specificities.

This clonotype was detected a few times. The antigen remains undetermined. Germline V gene lookup returns CDR1 DFQATT and CDR2 SNEGSKA (reference sequence). The CDR3 is 14 residues long. V was pared by 3 bases and J by 5 bases, with 14 bases between. MiXCR was run by TCRdb on the 5' RACE reads, yielding one entry per CDR3 protein. The sample holds roughly 61,000 distinct CDR3 sequences, about 10% seen once. Sequenced material: whole blood. This clonotype was sampled from an adult who was a healthcare worker with PCR-confirmed SARS-CoV-2 infection or an uninfected control (not recorded which). The chain combines TRBV20-1 with TRBJ2-1, with D perhaps matching TRBD2 (6 bases). The CDR3 sequence: CSASRDWGNNEQFF. DNA of the CDR3: TGCAGTGCTAGTCGGGACTGGGGAAACAATGAGCAGTTCTTC.